Listed below are T cell receptor beta chains from one sample, sequenced in a study of cytomegalovirus exposure and HLA in healthy donors. Only in-frame clones appear in the TCRdb table, and some are missing; sequencing was by immunoSEQ multiplex PCR. The sample includes approximately 140,000 clones, around three quarters of them seen just once. Sequenced: PBMCs. The receptors were gathered from a man between 35 and 55 years old in good health and CMV-seropositive. CDR3s include the opening cysteine and the closing phenylalanine or tryptophan. A D gene is named only where the DNA matches it firmly. Clone size is shown for a subset of rows, as once, few, many or a class of expanded clone.

cdr3_aa cdr3_nt v_call d_call clone_size j_call
CASSQGDRENSPLHF TGTGCCAGCAGCCAAGGGGACAGGGAAAATTCACCCCTCCACTTT TRBV4-2 TRBD1 . TRBJ1-6
CASTLTEAYEQYF TGTGCCAGCACTTTGACAGAGGCCTACGAGCAGTACTTC TRBV6-1 . . TRBJ2-7
CASSQVYPGNTEAFF TGCGCCAGCAGCCAAGTATATCCGGGGAACACTGAAGCTTTCTTT TRBV4-1 . . TRBJ1-1
CASSIGAGYPQHF TGTGCCAGTAGTATAGGGGCAGGGTACCCCCAGCATTTT TRBV19 . . TRBJ1-5
CASSFTAANTEAFF TGCGCCAGCAGCTTTACGGCGGCGAACACTGAAGCTTTCTTT TRBV5-1 . . TRBJ1-1
CSALGQYEQYF TGCAGTGCTTTGGGACAGTACGAGCAGTACTTC TRBV20-1 TRBD1 . TRBJ2-7
CASSPPETVRGAGTEAFF TGTGCCAGCTCACCACCTGAGACTGTCAGGGGGGCGGGCACTGAAGCTTTCTTT TRBV18 TRBD1 . TRBJ1-1
CASSISTGGAANEKLFF TGTGCCAGTAGTATCTCGACAGGGGGCGCGGCTAATGAAAAACTGTTTTTT TRBV19 TRBD1 . TRBJ1-4
CASSYHLAGAYEQYF TGCGCCAGCAGCTATCACTTGGCGGGGGCCTACGAGCAGTACTTC TRBV4-1 TRBD2 . TRBJ2-7
CAISDQSAGQYGYTF TGTGCCATCAGTGACCAGTCAGCAGGACAATATGGCTACACCTTC TRBV10-3 . . TRBJ1-2
CASSLGGGRADNEQFF TGCGCCAGCAGCTTGGGGGGTGGGAGGGCTGACAATGAGCAGTTCTTC TRBV5-1 TRBD2 . TRBJ2-1
CASSSRDRVAYEQYF TGTGCCAGCAGCTCCCGGGACAGGGTTGCCTACGAGCAGTACTTC TRBV11-3 TRBD1 . TRBJ2-7
CASSQDRAEANTGELFF TGTGCCAGCAGCCAAGACCGAGCGGAGGCGAACACCGGGGAGCTGTTTTTT TRBV4-2 . . TRBJ2-2
CASSYRTGQDGYTF TGTGCCAGCAGCTACCGGACAGGGCAGGATGGCTACACCTTC TRBV7-2 TRBD1 . TRBJ1-2
CASSLGQGATYEQYF TGTGCCAGCAGCTTAGGACAGGGAGCGACCTACGAGCAGTACTTC TRBV7-6 TRBD1 . TRBJ2-7
CASSGSGGYNEQFF TGCGCCAGCAGCGGGAGCGGGGGTTACAATGAGCAGTTCTTC TRBV5-1 TRBD2 . TRBJ2-1
CASSLERENTIYF TGTGCCAGCAGCTTAGAAAGAGAAAACACCATATATTTT TRBV7-2 . . TRBJ1-3
CASSIRDTGTEAFF TGTGCCAGTAGTATCCGGGACACCGGCACTGAAGCTTTCTTT TRBV19 . . TRBJ1-1
CSARTNRGRREQYF TGCAGCGCCAGAACTAACAGGGGACGGAGGGAGCAGTACTTC TRBV29-1 TRBD1 . TRBJ2-7
CASSARQGARSPLHF TGTGCCAGCAGCGCCCGACAGGGGGCGCGCTCACCCCTCCACTTT TRBV9 TRBD1 few TRBJ1-6
CASSLLGAGPVAETQYF TGTGCCAGCAGCCTTCTCGGGGCGGGGCCTGTTGCAGAGACCCAGTACTTC TRBV7-2 . . TRBJ2-5
CAWRPGTGAQGKAFF TGTGCCTGGAGACCCGGGACAGGGGCGCAAGGTAAAGCTTTCTTT TRBV30 TRBD1 . TRBJ1-1
CAWGGQAYEQYF TGTGCCTGGGGGGGACAGGCCTACGAGCAGTACTTC TRBV30 TRBD1 . TRBJ2-7
CATRPEQGNEKLFF TGTGCCACCCGGCCAGAACAGGGCAATGAAAAACTGTTTTTT TRBV5-4 . . TRBJ1-4
CASWTGPNTEAFF TGTGCCAGCTGGACTGGCCCTAACACTGAAGCTTTCTTT TRBV27 . few TRBJ1-1
CASSPAAGYSGTSGRNEQFF TGTGCCAGCTCACCAGCGGCAGGTTATTCCGGGACTAGCGGGAGAAATGAGCAGTTCTTC TRBV18 TRBD2 . TRBJ2-1
CAISPGQGLYEQYF TGCGCCATTTCTCCGGGACAGGGCCTCTACGAGCAGTACTTC TRBV5-1 TRBD1 . TRBJ2-7
CASSDTGSYGYTF TGTGCCAGCAGTGACACGGGGTCCTATGGCTACACCTTC TRBV6-4 . . TRBJ1-2
CASSEWGQGPGELFF TGTGCCAGCAGTGAATGGGGACAGGGGCCCGGGGAGCTGTTTTTT TRBV25-1 TRBD1 once TRBJ2-2
CASSNYQGQAYEQYF TGTGCCAGCAGCAATTACCAAGGACAGGCCTACGAGCAGTACTTC TRBV27 TRBD1 . TRBJ2-7
CASSLAPGSSEQYF TGTGCCAGCAGCTTAGCCCCAGGGTCCAGCGAGCAGTACTTC TRBV11-2 . . TRBJ2-7
CASSPTYRGRNYGYTF TGTGCCAGCAGCCCAACCTACAGGGGAAGGAACTATGGCTACACCTTC TRBV27 TRBD1 . TRBJ1-2
CAISEPLAGGPYVEQFF TGTGCCATCAGTGAACCACTAGCGGGAGGGCCTTATGTTGAGCAGTTCTTC TRBV10-3 TRBD2 . TRBJ2-1
CASSLTRTGTYNEQFF TGTGCCAGCAGCTTGACAAGGACAGGGACCTACAATGAGCAGTTCTTC TRBV5-6 TRBD1 . TRBJ2-1
CASSDGTAPYNEQFF TGTGCCAGCAGCGACGGGACAGCCCCCTACAATGAGCAGTTCTTC TRBV5-4 TRBD1 . TRBJ2-1
CASILGGATNEKLFF TGTGCCAGCATCTTAGGAGGTGCAACTAATGAAAAACTGTTTTTT TRBV28 . . TRBJ1-4
CASSVSQITYEQYF TGTGCCAGCAGCGTATCCCAGATAACCTACGAGCAGTACTTC TRBV7-9 . . TRBJ2-7
CASSQEGLAGKNEQFF TGTGCCAGCAGCCAAGAGGGACTAGCGGGAAAGAATGAGCAGTTCTTC TRBV4-2 TRBD2 . TRBJ2-1
CAIGPGQGVYEQYF TGTGCCATCGGGCCGGGACAGGGGGTCTACGAGCAGTACTTC TRBV6-5 TRBD1 once TRBJ2-7
CASSLPRESHGYTF TGTGCCAGCAGTCTGCCCAGGGAATCTCATGGCTACACCTTC TRBV28 . once TRBJ1-2
CASSSRKGVGLAGGAYEQYF TGTGCCAGCAGCTCGCGTAAAGGGGTGGGACTAGCGGGAGGCGCCTACGAGCAGTACTTC TRBV7-3 TRBD2 . TRBJ2-7
CASTSPGGPRWSQHF TGTGCCAGTACCTCACCGGGGGGACCCCGGTGGTCCCAGCATTTT TRBV28 . . TRBJ1-5
CSVRTENQPQHF TGCAGCGTAAGGACAGAAAATCAGCCCCAGCATTTT TRBV29-1 . . TRBJ1-5
CSVEKGYEQYF TGCAGCGTTGAGAAGGGGTACGAGCAGTACTTC TRBV29-1 . . TRBJ2-7
CASSYGQGGNEQFF TGTGCCAGCTCATATGGACAGGGAGGAAATGAGCAGTTCTTC TRBV18 TRBD1 . TRBJ2-1
CASSFRGREGGYTF TGTGCCAGCAGCTTCCGGGGCAGGGAGGGCGGCTACACCTTC TRBV7-9 . . TRBJ1-2
CASSRPGLLNTEAFF TGTGCCAGCAGCCGTCCGGGACTTTTGAACACTGAAGCTTTCTTT TRBV14 . . TRBJ1-1
CASSLSGGQGGYTF TGTGCCAGCAGTTTATCAGGAGGACAGGGTGGCTACACCTTC TRBV27 TRBD1 . TRBJ1-2
CASSYSTGASYEQYF TGTGCCAGCAGTTACTCGACAGGGGCCTCCTACGAGCAGTACTTC TRBV6-6 TRBD1 once TRBJ2-7
CASRQDGLAKNIQYF TGTGCCAGCAGACAAGACGGACTCGCCAAAAACATTCAGTACTTC TRBV2 . . TRBJ2-4
CASSDRPGQGINIQYF TGTGCCAGCAGCGACCGTCCGGGACAGGGAATAAACATTCAGTACTTC TRBV7-2 TRBD1 . TRBJ2-4
CASSSFRQKANYGYTF TGTGCCAGCAGCTCCTTTCGACAGAAAGCTAACTATGGCTACACCTTC TRBV5-4 . . TRBJ1-2
CASSPQRGHYEQYF TGTGCCAGCTCACCACAACGAGGCCACTACGAGCAGTACTTC TRBV18 . . TRBJ2-7
CASSLSRENYGYTF TGTGCCAGCTCCCTTTCTAGGGAGAACTATGGCTACACCTTC TRBV18 . . TRBJ1-2
CASSQGDYPLNTEAFF TGCGCCAGCAGCCAAGGGGACTACCCCTTGAACACTGAAGCTTTCTTT TRBV4-1 . few TRBJ1-1
CATGTDAQPQHF TGTGCCACCGGGACAGACGCTCAGCCCCAGCATTTT TRBV10-3 TRBD1 few TRBJ1-5
CASSYDRGLTGELFF TGTGCCAGCAGTTACGACAGGGGGCTCACCGGGGAGCTGTTTTTT TRBV27 TRBD1 . TRBJ2-2
CASSQLTGTGQNSPLHF TGCGCCAGCAGCCAACTAACCGGGACAGGGCAGAATTCACCCCTCCACTTT TRBV4-1 TRBD1 . TRBJ1-6